Shown below are 21 T cell receptor beta chains from a single sample sequenced in a study of beta chain features in type 1 diabetes. Their specific antigens are unknown. Findings and limits, study-wide: TCRB CDR3 length was moderately but significantly reduced in all four CD4+ subsets of Type 1 diabetes patients.

Every bit of the isolated RNA underwent reverse transcription, so sequencing read expressed TCRB transcripts. Only in-frame clones appear in the TCRdb table, and some are missing; sequencing was by immunoSEQ multiplex PCR. The data hold about 650,000 clones, with around an eighth observed a single time. Sequencing used naive CD4+ T cells from blood. The receptors derive from a man aged 25-45 years with type 1 diabetes.

The CDR3 sequence is CSVAGGLTDTQYF. CDR3 DNA sequence: TGCAGCGTTGCCGGGGGGCTCACAGATACGCAGTATTTT. The rearrangement links TRBV29-1 to TRBJ2-3, with D possibly matching TRBD2 (7 bases). Germline loops: CDR1 SQVTM, CDR2 ANQGSEA. The CDR3 spans 13 residues. The V end lost 4 bases, the J end lost 2 bases, and 10 bases lay between the germline ends.

The chain links TRBV18 to TRBJ2-3, with D possibly being TRBD1 (5 bases). This CDR3 is 13 amino acids long. Deletions cut 5 bases from V and 3 bases from J, with 9 bases between. Germline CDR1 KGHSH, CDR2 LQKENI. In DNA form, the CDR3 reads TGTGCCAGCTCATCTGCAGGGACAGATACGCAGTATTTT. Translating it yields CASSSAGTDTQYF.

The rearrangement uses TRBV10-3 and TRBJ2-5; 7 bases are shared with TRBD1. V lost 2 bases, J lost 5 bases, and 5 bases stayed unmatched. The CDR3 runs 14 residues. Germline V gene data show CDR1 as ENHRY and CDR2 as SYGVKD. The CDR3 DNA reads as TGTGCCATCAGTGAGACAGGGGAAGGGGAGACCCAGTACTTC. This translates into CAISETGEGETQYF.

The CDR3 protein is CASSARSIATTDTQYF. CDR3 sequence (DNA): TGTGCCAGCAGTGCCCGGAGTATAGCCACCACAGATACGCAGTATTTT. The chain has TRBV6-6 and TRBJ2-3; D gene ambiguous. This CDR3 spans 16 amino acids. The germline V gene encodes CDR1 MNHNY and CDR2 SVGAGI (reference sequence). Trimming stripped 5 bases from V and 2 bases from J, with 17 bases between.

This clone has a handful of counts. This chain uses TRBV5-4 with TRBJ2-1; 9 bases align to TRBD1. CDR1 and CDR2 from the germline V gene are SGHNT and YYREEE (reference sequence). The junction had 4 bases not matched to a gene; V was cut back by 4 bases and J by 2 bases. This CDR3 has 15 residues. DNA for the CDR3: TGTGCCAGCAGCCCCGGGACAGGGACCTACAATGAGCAGTTCTTC. Translating it yields CASSPGTGTYNEQFF.

Only a few counts were recorded for this clone. The sample carries other DNA sequences with the same CDR3. V gene TRBV7-2 combines with J gene TRBJ1-1; D is unclear. The CDR3 runs to 11 residues. Trimming took off 5 bases at V and 2 bases at J, with 3 bases between the two ends. Per the germline V gene, CDR1 is SGHTA and CDR2 is FQGNSA. CDR3 residues: CASSRNTEAFF. In DNA, the CDR3 is TGTGCCAGCAGCCGTAACACTGAAGCTTTCTTT.

The chain employs TRBV7-3 and TRBJ2-2; D tentatively reads TRBD1 or TRBD2 (6 bases each). The length of the CDR3 is 15 residues. The germline V gene encodes CDR1 SGHTA and CDR2 FQGTGA. V was trimmed by 5 bases and J by 4 bases, leaving 14 bases between them. CDR3 sequence: CASSPPGASTGELFF. For the CDR3, the DNA is TGTGCCAGCAGCCCCCCGGGGGCTAGCACCGGGGAGCTGTTTTTT.

There are a few counts of this clone. The rearrangement uses TRBV19 and TRBJ2-3; 7 nucleotides agree with TRBD2. Trimming took 6 bases from V and 6 from J; bases not matched to a gene: 9. The CDR3 spans 14 residues. From germline, CDR1 is LNHDA and CDR2 SQIVND (reference sequence). The CDR3 nucleotides read TGTGCCAGTAGGGAAGCGGGAACCGCGGATACGCAGTATTTT. Translating gives CASREAGTADTQYF.

Only a few counts were recorded for this clone. The V gene is TRBV7-9, the J gene TRBJ2-5, with D unclear. In germline, CDR1 is SEHNR, CDR2 FQNEAQ (reference sequence). V shed 3 bases and J shed 5 bases, with 10 bases lying between them. CDR3 length: 13 amino acids. The CDR3 region has the DNA TGTGCCAGCAGCTTTAATTTCAGGGAGACCCAGTACTTC. Its translation: CASSFNFRETQYF.

This chain joins TRBV2 and TRBJ1-2; D is perhaps TRBD1 (5 bases). Trimming shortened V by 2 bases and J by 6 bases, and 19 bases separated the two germline ends. In germline, CDR1 is SNHLY, CDR2 FYNNEI. CDR3 size: 16 residues. CDR3 residues: CASSETQTTGFNGYTF. The CDR3 nucleotides are TGTGCCAGCAGTGAAACCCAAACAACAGGATTCAATGGCTACACCTTC.

The chain links TRBV2 to TRBJ1-6; no firm D call. The germline CDR1 and CDR2 sequences are SNHLY and FYNNEI. The CDR3 has 14 amino acids. The germline V and J ends were trimmed by 2 bases and 7 bases, with 9 bases remaining between them. CDR3 region: CASSEIGSNSPLHF. Here the CDR3 DNA reads TGTGCCAGCAGTGAAATCGGTAGCAATTCACCCCTCCACTTT. Together with reference TRBV2 and TRBJ1-6, the CDR3 gives the full variable domain: EPEVTQTPSHQVTQMGQEVILRCVPISNHLYFYWYRQILGQKVEFLVSFYNNEISEKSEIFDDQFSVERPDGSNFTLKIRSTKLEDSAMYFCASSEIGSNSPLHFGNGTRLTVT.

The J gene is TRBJ1-4, the V gene TRBV5-5; D remains unclear. The CDR3 has 13 amino acids. The V end was cut by 3 bases, the J end by 8 bases, with 11 bases between. Germline lookup yields CDR1 SGHKS and CDR2 YYEKEE (reference sequence). This CDR3 reads CASSSPDEEKLFF. The CDR3 nucleotides read TGTGCCAGCAGCTCCCCGGACGAGGAAAAACTGTTTTTT.

The gene calls are TRBV28 and TRBJ2-7; no clear D gene. The V gene's germline CDR1 is MDHEN and CDR2 SYDVKM. Deletions cut 7 bases from V and 2 bases from J, with 9 bases between. The CDR3 covers 12 residues. CDR3 residues: CASTPDPYEQYF. In nucleotides, the CDR3 is TGTGCCAGCACCCCCGACCCCTACGAGCAGTACTTC.

The chain recombines TRBV6-5 with TRBJ2-2, with D tentatively TRBD1 (6 bases). V was trimmed by 4 bases and J by 5 bases, leaving 11 bases between them. Germline V gene sequence: CDR1 MNHEY, CDR2 SVGAGI. The CDR3 length is 14 residues. The CDR3 sequence: CASSLDRTTGELFF. The CDR3 coding sequence is TGTGCCAGCAGTTTGGACAGAACTACCGGGGAGCTGTTTTTT.

The chain couples TRBV9 to TRBJ2-2; D is unresolved. Germline assignment: CDR1 SGDLS and CDR2 YYNGEE. This CDR3 has 13 amino acids. The germline V and J ends were trimmed by 2 bases and 6 bases, with 8 bases remaining between them. Here the CDR3 DNA reads TGTGCCAGCAGCGTTTCTAGGGCCGGGGAGCTGTTTTTT. Its translation: CASSVSRAGELFF.

Concerning this clone itself: This same CDR3 is encoded by further DNA sequences in the sample. The chain has TRBV9 and TRBJ1-5, with TRBD1 as a possible D gene (5 bases). Germline lookup yields CDR1 SGDLS and CDR2 YYNGEE. V was cut by 3 bases and J by 4 bases, with 11 bases left in between. The CDR3 loop spans 14 amino acids. The CDR3 spells CASSEGLSNQPQHF. CDR3 nucleotide sequence: TGTGCCAGCAGCGAGGGACTCTCGAATCAGCCCCAGCATTTT.

This clone was recorded a few times. The chain is built from TRBV15 and TRBJ2-3; unclear D gene. The CDR3 spans 14 residues. Germline V gives CDR1 LNHNV, CDR2 YYDKDF (reference sequence). The ends were cut back, 2 bases at V and 4 bases at J, with 10 bases in the middle. The CDR3 sequence is CATSRTGVPDTQYF. DNA of the CDR3: TGTGCCACCAGCAGAACGGGTGTTCCAGATACGCAGTATTTT.

Only a few counts were recorded for this clone. The CDR3 region has the DNA TGTGCTGGGGGCGTAAGGGCCTATGGCTACACCTTC. Translated, it gives CAGGVRAYGYTF. The rearrangement links TRBV28 to TRBJ1-2; D may be TRBD1 (6 bases). Per germline, CDR1 MDHEN and CDR2 SYDVKM. The CDR3 spans 12 residues.

The V and J genes are TRBV4-3 and TRBJ2-7; no clear D. Trimming stripped 0 bases from V and 3 bases from J, with 9 bases between. CDR1 and CDR2 (germline): LGHNA, YSLEER. This CDR3 spans 14 amino acids. The CDR3 here is CASSQERVNYEQYF. CDR3 bases: TGCGCCAGCAGCCAAGAAAGGGTAAACTACGAGCAGTACTTC.

A few counts support this clone. The chain carries TRBV7-2 and TRBJ2-5; D may be TRBD2 (6 bases). The CDR3 runs to 16 residues. V lost 0 bases and J lost 6, with 17 bases in between. Germline CDR1 reads SGHTA; CDR2 reads FQGNSA. This CDR3 reads CASSLAPYGGRKTQYF. The CDR3 coding sequence is TGTGCCAGCAGCTTAGCCCCCTACGGGGGTCGGAAGACCCAGTACTTC. The full variable domain, completed using reference TRBV7-2 and TRBJ2-5, is GAGVSQSPSNKVTEKGKDVELRCDPISGHTALYWYRQSLGQGLEFLIYFQGNSAPDKSGLPSDRFSAERTGGSVSTLTIQRTQQEDSAVYLCASSLAPYGGRKTQYFGPGTRLLVL.

The chain couples TRBV7-2 to TRBJ1-1; D call uncertain. Trimming took 0 bases from V and 5 from J, leaving 13 bases between them. The CDR3 runs to 15 residues. Germline V gene sequence: CDR1 SGHTA, CDR2 FQGNSA. This CDR3 is CASSLALGRETEAFF. CDR3 DNA: TGTGCCAGCAGCTTAGCGCTCGGCAGAGAAACTGAAGCTTTCTTT.